This T cell receptor (beta chain) stems from a study of vaccination and CD4 T cells after COVID-19. At the level of the study: Investigators took post-vaccine samples a median roughly 70 days after dose two, within a range of 14 to 241. Regarding the study as a whole: A median of 86.3% of reactive clones, in convalescent patients, became evident only post-vaccination.

Points on this clonotype: The target antigen is unknown.

Oncomine TCR Beta short-read sequencing was applied to DNA from cultured CD4+ T cells. TCRdb re-called the PCR reads through MiXCR, storing one row per CDR3 protein. This sample has 14,000 to 15,000 distinct CDR3 sequences, with around 73% found just once. As for treatment: roughly 10-day PBMC culture with coronavirus spike peptide pools or control peptides (ViraFEST assay). The CDR3 consists of 15 residues. CDR1 LGHNA and CDR2 YSLEER come from the germline V gene. V gave up 0 bases and J gave up 7 bases, with 13 bases separating them. Sample: CD4+ T cells from blood, cultured in vitro. This clonotype originated in a human donor who had recovered from COVID-19. V and J are TRBV4-3 and TRBJ1-5; weak D call: TRBD1 (5 bases). CDR3 nucleotide sequence: TGCGCCAGCAGCCAAGACGGAAAGGGACGGCAGCCCCAGCATTTT. This gives the protein CASSQDGKGRQPQHF.